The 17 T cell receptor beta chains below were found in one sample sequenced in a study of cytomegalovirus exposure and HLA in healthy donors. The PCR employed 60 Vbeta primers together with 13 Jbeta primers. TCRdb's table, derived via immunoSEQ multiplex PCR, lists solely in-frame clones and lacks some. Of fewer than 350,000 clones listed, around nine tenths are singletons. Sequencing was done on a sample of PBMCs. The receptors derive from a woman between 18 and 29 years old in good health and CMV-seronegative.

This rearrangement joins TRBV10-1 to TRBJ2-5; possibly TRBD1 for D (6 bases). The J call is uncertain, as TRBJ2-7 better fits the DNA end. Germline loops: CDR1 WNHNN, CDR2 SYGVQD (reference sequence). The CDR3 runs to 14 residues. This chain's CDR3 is CASAAVRGSYEQYF. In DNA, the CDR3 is TGCGCCAGCGCGGCCGTTAGGGGGTCCTACGAGCAGTACTTC.

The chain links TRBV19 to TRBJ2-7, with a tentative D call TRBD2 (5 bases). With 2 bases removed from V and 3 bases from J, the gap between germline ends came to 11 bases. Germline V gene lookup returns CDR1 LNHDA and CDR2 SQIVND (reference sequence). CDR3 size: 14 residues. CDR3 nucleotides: TGTGCCAGTAGTATAACTTTCCGGGGCTACGAGCAGTACTTC. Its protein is CASSITFRGYEQYF. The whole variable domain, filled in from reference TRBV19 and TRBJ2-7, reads DGGITQSPKYLFRKEGQNVTLSCEQNLNHDAMYWYRQDPGQGLRLIYYSQIVNDFQKGDIAEGYSVSREKKESFPLTVTSAQKNPTAFYLCASSITFRGYEQYFGPGTRLTVT.

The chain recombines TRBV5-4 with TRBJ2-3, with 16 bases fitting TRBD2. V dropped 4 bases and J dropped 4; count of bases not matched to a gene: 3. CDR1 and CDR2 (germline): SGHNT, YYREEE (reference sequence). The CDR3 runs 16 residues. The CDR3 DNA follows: TGTGCCAGCAGCGCGGGACTAGCGGGAGGGTCAGATACGCAGTATTTT. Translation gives CASSAGLAGGSDTQYF.

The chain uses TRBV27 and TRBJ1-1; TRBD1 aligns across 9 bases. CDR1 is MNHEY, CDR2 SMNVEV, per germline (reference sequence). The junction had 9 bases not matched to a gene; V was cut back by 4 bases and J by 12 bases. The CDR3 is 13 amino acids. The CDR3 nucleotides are TGTGCCAGCAGTTCCGGACAGGGGACGGTATCTTTCTTT. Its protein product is CASSSGQGTVSFF.

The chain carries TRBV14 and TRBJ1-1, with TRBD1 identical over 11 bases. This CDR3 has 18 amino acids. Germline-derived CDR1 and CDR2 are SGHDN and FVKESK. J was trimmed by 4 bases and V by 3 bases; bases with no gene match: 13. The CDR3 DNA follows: TGTGCCAGCAGCCATCGGTACCGGACAGGGGGCTTATCCACTGAAGCTTTCTTT. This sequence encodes CASSHRYRTGGLSTEAFF.

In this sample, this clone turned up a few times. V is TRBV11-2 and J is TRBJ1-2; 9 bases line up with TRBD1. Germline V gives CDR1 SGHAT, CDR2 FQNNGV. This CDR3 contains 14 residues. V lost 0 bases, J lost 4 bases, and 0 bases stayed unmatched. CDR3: CASSLEQGAYGYTF. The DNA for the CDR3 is TGTGCCAGCAGCTTAGAACAGGGGGCCTATGGCTACACCTTC.

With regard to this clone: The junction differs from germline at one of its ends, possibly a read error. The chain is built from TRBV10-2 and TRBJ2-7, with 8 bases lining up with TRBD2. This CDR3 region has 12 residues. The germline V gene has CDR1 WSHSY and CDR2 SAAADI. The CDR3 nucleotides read TGCGCCAGCAGTGAGCCGGGACTAGATATGAACTTC. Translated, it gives CASSEPGLDMNF.

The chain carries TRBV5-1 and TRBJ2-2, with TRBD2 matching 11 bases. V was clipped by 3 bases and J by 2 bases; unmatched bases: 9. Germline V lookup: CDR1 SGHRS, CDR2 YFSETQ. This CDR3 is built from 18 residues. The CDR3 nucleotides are TGCGCCAGCAGCTCCACCGTACTAGCGGGGGTAAACACCGGGGAGCTGTTTTTT. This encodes CASSSTVLAGVNTGELFF.

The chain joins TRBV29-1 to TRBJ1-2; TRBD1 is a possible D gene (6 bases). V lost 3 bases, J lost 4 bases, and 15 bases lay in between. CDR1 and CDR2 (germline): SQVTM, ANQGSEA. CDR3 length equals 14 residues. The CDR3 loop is CSVEPRQVLYGYTF. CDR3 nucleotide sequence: TGCAGCGTTGAGCCCCGACAGGTGCTCTATGGCTACACCTTC.

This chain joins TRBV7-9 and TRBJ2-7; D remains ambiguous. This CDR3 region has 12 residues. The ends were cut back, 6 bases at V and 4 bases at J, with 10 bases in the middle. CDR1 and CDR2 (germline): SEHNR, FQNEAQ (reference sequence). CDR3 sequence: CASRQKKYEQYF. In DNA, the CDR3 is TGTGCCAGCAGACAAAAGAAGTACGAGCAGTACTTC.

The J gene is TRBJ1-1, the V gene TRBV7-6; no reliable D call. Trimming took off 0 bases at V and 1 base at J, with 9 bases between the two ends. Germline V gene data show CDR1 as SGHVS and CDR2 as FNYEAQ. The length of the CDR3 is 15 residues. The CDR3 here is CASSLAPQQNTEAFF. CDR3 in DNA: TGTGCCAGCAGCTTAGCGCCACAGCAGAACACTGAAGCTTTCTTT.

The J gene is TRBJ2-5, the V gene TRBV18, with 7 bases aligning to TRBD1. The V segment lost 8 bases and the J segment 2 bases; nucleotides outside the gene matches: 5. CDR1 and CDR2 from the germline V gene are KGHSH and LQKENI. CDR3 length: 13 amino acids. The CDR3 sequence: CASAVGQQETQYF. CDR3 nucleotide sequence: TGTGCCAGCGCCGTGGGACAGCAAGAGACCCAGTACTTC.

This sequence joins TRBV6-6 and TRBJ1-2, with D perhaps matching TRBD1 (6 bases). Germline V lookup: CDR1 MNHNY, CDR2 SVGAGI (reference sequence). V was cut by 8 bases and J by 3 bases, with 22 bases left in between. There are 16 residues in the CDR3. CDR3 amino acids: CASQGGEDREYYGYTF. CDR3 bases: TGTGCCAGCCAAGGGGGAGAGGACAGAGAGTACTATGGCTACACCTTC.

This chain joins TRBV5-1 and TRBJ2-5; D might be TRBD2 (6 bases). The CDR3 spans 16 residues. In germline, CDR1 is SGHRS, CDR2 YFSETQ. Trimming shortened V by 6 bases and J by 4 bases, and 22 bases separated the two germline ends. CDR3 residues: CASTSTTVGRGETQYF. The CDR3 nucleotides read TGCGCCAGCACCTCTACCACGGTCGGGAGAGGAGAGACCCAGTACTTC.

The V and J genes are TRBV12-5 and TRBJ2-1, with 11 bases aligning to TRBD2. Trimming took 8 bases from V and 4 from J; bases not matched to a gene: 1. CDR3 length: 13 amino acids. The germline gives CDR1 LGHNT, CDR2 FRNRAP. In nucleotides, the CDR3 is TGTGCTAGTCTAGCGGGGGGATACAATGAGCAGTTCTTC. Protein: CASLAGGYNEQFF.

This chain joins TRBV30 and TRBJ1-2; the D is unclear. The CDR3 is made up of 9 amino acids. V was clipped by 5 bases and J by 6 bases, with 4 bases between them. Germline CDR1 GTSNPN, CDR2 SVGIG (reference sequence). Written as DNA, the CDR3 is TGTGCCTGGGCGGATGGCTACACCTTC. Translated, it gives CAWADGYTF.

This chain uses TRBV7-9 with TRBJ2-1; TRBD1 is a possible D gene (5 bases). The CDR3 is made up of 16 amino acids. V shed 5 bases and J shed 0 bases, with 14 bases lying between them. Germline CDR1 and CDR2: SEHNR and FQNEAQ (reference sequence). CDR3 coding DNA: TGTGCCAGCAGCCGTCTTAGGGGAAGCTCCTACAATGAGCAGTTCTTC. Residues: CASSRLRGSSYNEQFF.